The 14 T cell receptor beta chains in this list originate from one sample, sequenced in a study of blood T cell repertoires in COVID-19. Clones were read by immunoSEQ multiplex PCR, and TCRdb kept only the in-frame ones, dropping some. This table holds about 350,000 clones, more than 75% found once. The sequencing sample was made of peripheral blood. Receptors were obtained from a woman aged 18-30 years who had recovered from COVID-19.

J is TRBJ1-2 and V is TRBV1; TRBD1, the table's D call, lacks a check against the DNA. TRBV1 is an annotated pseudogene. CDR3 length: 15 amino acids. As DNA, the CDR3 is TGCACCAGCAGCCAAGCCGGGACAGGGTACTATGGCTACACCTTC. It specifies CTSSQAGTGYYGYTF.

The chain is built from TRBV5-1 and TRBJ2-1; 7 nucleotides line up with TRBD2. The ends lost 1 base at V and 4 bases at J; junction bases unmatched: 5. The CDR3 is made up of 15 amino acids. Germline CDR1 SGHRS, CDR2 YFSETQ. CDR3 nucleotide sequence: TGCGCCAGCAGCTTGAAGGCTAGCGGATACAATGAGCAGTTCTTC. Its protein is CASSLKASGYNEQFF.

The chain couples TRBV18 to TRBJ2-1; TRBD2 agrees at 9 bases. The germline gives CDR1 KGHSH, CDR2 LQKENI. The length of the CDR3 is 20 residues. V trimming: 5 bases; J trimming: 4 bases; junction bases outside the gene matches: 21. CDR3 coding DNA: TGTGCCAGCTCATCGAGCTGGCAGGGGGGCCCTAGCGGGGCATACAATGAGCAGTTCTTC. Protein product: CASSSSWQGGPSGAYNEQFF.

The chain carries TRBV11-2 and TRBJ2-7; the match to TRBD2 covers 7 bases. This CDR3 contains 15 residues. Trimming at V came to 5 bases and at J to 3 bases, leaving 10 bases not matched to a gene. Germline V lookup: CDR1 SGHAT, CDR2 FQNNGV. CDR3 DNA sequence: TGTGCCAGCAGCGACCGGACTAGTCAGTACTACGAGCAGTACGTC. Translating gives CASSDRTSQYYEQYV.

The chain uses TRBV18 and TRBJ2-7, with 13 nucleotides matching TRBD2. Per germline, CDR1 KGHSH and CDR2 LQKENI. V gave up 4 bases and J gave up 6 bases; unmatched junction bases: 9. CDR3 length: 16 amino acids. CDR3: CASSLARTSGSGEQYV. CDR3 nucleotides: TGTGCCAGCTCACTCGCCAGGACTAGCGGGAGTGGCGAGCAGTACGTC.

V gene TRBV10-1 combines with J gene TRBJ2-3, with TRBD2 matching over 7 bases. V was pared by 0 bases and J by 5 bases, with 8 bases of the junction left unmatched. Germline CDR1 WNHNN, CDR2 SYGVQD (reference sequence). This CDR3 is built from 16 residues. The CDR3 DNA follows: TGCGCCAGCAGTGAGTCAAGCGGGGAGAGTGTAGATACGCAGTATTTT. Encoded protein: CASSESSGESVDTQYF.

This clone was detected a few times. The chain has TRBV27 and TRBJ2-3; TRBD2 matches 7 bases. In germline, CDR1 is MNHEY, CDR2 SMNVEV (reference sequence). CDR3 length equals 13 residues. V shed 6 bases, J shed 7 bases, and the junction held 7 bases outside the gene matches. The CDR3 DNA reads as TGTGCCAGCAGGGTGCGGAGCGGGAATACGCAGTATTTT. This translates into CASRVRSGNTQYF.

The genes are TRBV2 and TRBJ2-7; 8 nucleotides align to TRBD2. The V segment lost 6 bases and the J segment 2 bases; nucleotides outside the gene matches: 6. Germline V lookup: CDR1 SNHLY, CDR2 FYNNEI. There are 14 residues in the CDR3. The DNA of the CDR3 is TGTGCCAGCAGATCCCGCGGGAGGACCTACGAGCAGTACGTC. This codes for CASRSRGRTYEQYV.

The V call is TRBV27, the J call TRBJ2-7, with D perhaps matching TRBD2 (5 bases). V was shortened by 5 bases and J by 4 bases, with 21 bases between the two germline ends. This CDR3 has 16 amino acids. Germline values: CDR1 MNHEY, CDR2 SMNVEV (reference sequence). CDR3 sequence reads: CASSLRASSGFYEQYV. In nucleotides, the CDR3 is TGTGCCAGCAGTCTCCGGGCCTCATCGGGGTTTTACGAGCAGTACGTC.

CDR3 sequence reads: CASSQNRGSSGNTIYF. In DNA form, the CDR3 reads TGTGCCAGCTCACAAAACAGGGGGAGTTCTGGAAACACCATATATTTT. The gene calls are TRBV18 and TRBJ1-3; the match to TRBD1 covers 8 bases. The CDR3 runs 16 residues. In germline, CDR1 is KGHSH, CDR2 LQKENI. Losses at the gene ends were 4 bases for V and 1 base for J; bases not matched to a gene: 6.

CDR3 sequence reads: CASRSEDRGQKAKNIQYF. Written as DNA, the CDR3 is TGTGCCAGCAGGTCTGAGGACAGGGGGCAGAAGGCCAAAAACATTCAGTACTTC. The chain carries TRBV21-1 and TRBJ2-4; TRBD1, the D gene given by the table, was not confirmed from the DNA. TRBV21-1 is a recognized pseudogene. This CDR3 is built from 18 residues.

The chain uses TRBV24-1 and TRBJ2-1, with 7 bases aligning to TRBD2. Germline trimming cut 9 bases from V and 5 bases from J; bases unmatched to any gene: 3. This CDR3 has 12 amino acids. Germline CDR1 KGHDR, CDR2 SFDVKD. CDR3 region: CATAGDHNEQFF. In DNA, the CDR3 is TGTGCCACCGCGGGAGATCACAATGAGCAGTTCTTC.

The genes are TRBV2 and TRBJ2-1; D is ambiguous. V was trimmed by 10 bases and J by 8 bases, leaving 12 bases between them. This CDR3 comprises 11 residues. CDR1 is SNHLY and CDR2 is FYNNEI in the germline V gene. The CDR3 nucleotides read TGTGCCACCTCCGTTTTGTATGAGCAGTTCTTC. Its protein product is CATSVLYEQFF.

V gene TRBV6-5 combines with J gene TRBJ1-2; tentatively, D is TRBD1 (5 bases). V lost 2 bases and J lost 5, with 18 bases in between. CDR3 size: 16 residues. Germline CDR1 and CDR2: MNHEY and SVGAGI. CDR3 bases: TGTGCCAGCAGTTACGGGGACCTCGGGAGAACATATGGCTACACCTTC. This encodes CASSYGDLGRTYGYTF.